This T cell receptor (beta chain) was recorded in a study of cytomegalovirus exposure and HLA in healthy donors. Method: immunoSEQ multiplex PCR; TCRdb's copy keeps in-frame clones and lacks some. The data contain 150,000 to 200,000 clones, more than 75% of them singletons. This clonotype was sampled from a woman aged 25 to 39 in good health and CMV-seronegative. The sequencing sample was made of PBMCs.

CDR3 region: CASSPHPGDSYEQYF. DNA of the CDR3: TGTGCCAGCTCACCCCACCCCGGGGACTCCTACGAGCAGTACTTC. The chain recombines TRBV18 with TRBJ2-7; maybe TRBD2 (5 bases). Germline V gene lookup returns CDR1 KGHSH and CDR2 LQKENI. This CDR3 comprises 15 residues. V lost 3 bases and J lost 0, with 12 bases in between.